These T cell receptor beta chains were read from a single sample in a study of OX40 agonist ivuxolimab in advanced cancers. This table comes from immunoSEQ multiplex PCR, and its TCRdb copy is limited to in-frame clones, with some not included. The table records some 80,000 clones, 92% of them present only once. The material sequenced was CD4+ or CD8+ T cells sorted from blood, taken in a trial of the OX40 agonist ivuxolimab. Receptors were obtained from an adult with an advanced solid tumor such as melanoma, head and neck, liver or kidney cancer. Both conserved end residues are part of each CDR3. Fields, in order: J gene, clone size, V gene, D gene, CDR3 DNA, CDR3 protein. The D gene is left open where the match is weak. The size of a clone is reported for some rows only, either as once, few or many, or as a class for expanded clones.

J: TRBJ1-5
size: NA
V: TRBV19
D: NA
DNA: TGTGCCAGTAGTATAGCACGGCAGGGCCAGAGGTGGCCCCAGCATTTT
CDR3: CASSIARQGQRWPQHF

J: TRBJ2-7
size: NA
V: TRBV4-1
D: NA
DNA: TGCGCCAGCAGCCAAGATCTGTGGCAGGGGGAGGGCGAGCAGTACTTC
CDR3: CASSQDLWQGEGEQYF

J: TRBJ2-7
size: NA
V: TRBV10-3
D: TRBD1
DNA: TGTGCCATCACCCACCAGGGGGCTCCTTACGAGCAGTACTTC
CDR3: CAITHQGAPYEQYF

J: TRBJ2-3
size: NA
V: TRBV12-5
D: NA
DNA: TGTGCTAGTGGTCGGCCAGATACGCAGTATTTT
CDR3: CASGRPDTQYF

J: TRBJ1-1
size: NA
V: TRBV11-2
D: NA
DNA: TGTGCCAGCAGCTTAGGCGCCAGGGAGAACACTGAAGCTTTCTTT
CDR3: CASSLGARENTEAFF

J: TRBJ2-2
size: NA
V: TRBV25-1
D: NA
DNA: TGTGCCAGCAGTGCCACAGGATACACCGGGGAGCTGTTTTTT
CDR3: CASSATGYTGELFF

J: TRBJ2-2
size: few
V: TRBV9
D: NA
DNA: TGTGCCAGCAGCGTGACAGATCAGACCGGGGAGCTGTTTTTT
CDR3: CASSVTDQTGELFF

J: TRBJ2-4
size: NA
V: TRBV5-4
D: TRBD2
DNA: TGTGCCAGCAGGGTAGCGGGGGGGAAAAACATTCAGTACTTC
CDR3: CASRVAGGKNIQYF

J: TRBJ2-2
size: NA
V: TRBV5-1
D: NA
DNA: TGCGCCAGCAGCTTGGTACGGGGGGCCGAGAGGACCGGGGAGCTGTTTTTT
CDR3: CASSLVRGAERTGELFF

J: TRBJ1-4
size: NA
V: TRBV28
D: NA
DNA: TGTGCCAGCAGTCCTACAGGAAAAAATGAAAAACTGTTTTTT
CDR3: CASSPTGKNEKLFF

J: TRBJ1-2
size: NA
V: TRBV28
D: NA
DNA: TGTGCCAGCAAGTGGGGCGGCGCTAACTATGGCTACACCTTC
CDR3: CASKWGGANYGYTF

J: TRBJ1-3
size: NA
V: TRBV2
D: NA
DNA: TGTGCCAGCAGCCTGGACAGTGTAAAATCTGGAAACACCATATATTTT
CDR3: CASSLDSVKSGNTIYF

J: TRBJ1-1
size: NA
V: TRBV5-1
D: NA
DNA: TGCGCCAGCAGCCCCGCGGGCAAGGGGAGTAACACTGAAGCTTTCTTT
CDR3: CASSPAGKGSNTEAFF

J: TRBJ2-3
size: NA
V: TRBV28
D: TRBD2
DNA: TGTGCCAGCAGTTCACGCGGGGGTAGCACAGATACGCAGTATTTT
CDR3: CASSSRGGSTDTQYF

J: TRBJ2-6
size: NA
V: TRBV28
D: NA
DNA: TGTGCCAGCACCTATGCCGACGGCTCTGGGGCCAACGTCCTGACTTTC
CDR3: CASTYADGSGANVLTF

J: TRBJ2-5
size: NA
V: TRBV4-1
D: NA
DNA: TGCGCCAGCAGCCCATGGGTGGCGAATGGGGAGACCCAGTACTTC
CDR3: CASSPWVANGETQYF

J: TRBJ2-6
size: once
V: TRBV30
D: NA
DNA: TGTGCCTGGAGTGCACTCAGCCCTTCTGGGGCCAACGTCCTGACTTTC
CDR3: CAWSALSPSGANVLTF

J: TRBJ2-7
size: NA
V: TRBV2
D: TRBD1
DNA: TGTGCCACCAGGACAGGGGTTGTCCACGAGCAGTACTTC
CDR3: CATRTGVVHEQYF

J: TRBJ2-3
size: NA
V: TRBV10-1
D: TRBD2
DNA: TGCGCCAGCCAGGGACTAGCGGCTTTCACAGATACGCAGTATTTT
CDR3: CASQGLAAFTDTQYF

J: TRBJ1-5
size: once
V: TRBV6-4
D: NA
DNA: TGTGCCAGCAGTGCGGGGGGGGAGATCAAGCCCCAGCATTTT
CDR3: CASSAGGEIKPQHF

J: TRBJ2-3
size: NA
V: TRBV5-4
D: TRBD2
DNA: TGTGCCAGCAGCTTGGCCGAACTTAGCGGGGGGGCCGGGGTTACGCAGTATTTT
CDR3: CASSLAELSGGAGVTQYF

J: TRBJ2-3
size: NA
V: TRBV19
D: NA
DNA: TGTGCCAGTAGAACAGAAGGCGGCACAGATACGCAGTATTTT
CDR3: CASRTEGGTDTQYF

J: TRBJ2-7
size: NA
V: TRBV5-1
D: NA
DNA: TGCGCCAGCAGCCCCTGGGGGGTGACCTACGAGCAGTACTTC
CDR3: CASSPWGVTYEQYF